The source of this TCR beta chain is a study of T cell responses to AZD1222 COVID-19 vaccine. Study-level results: Only 6 or 7 individuals given AZD1222 were seropositive at baseline. Only after the peak T cell response were repertoires sampled.

Concerning this clone itself: Its antigen is unidentified.

The table came from immunoSEQ multiplex PCR; TCRdb's copy has only in-frame clones and leaves some out. The sample records over 85,000 clones, about 88% being singletons. J lost 7 bases, V lost 6 bases, and 14 bases had no gene match. CDR3 size: 16 residues. Germline lookup yields CDR1 MDHEN and CDR2 SYDVKM. The starting material was peripheral blood, obtained on day 0 of AZD1222 vaccination. The rearrangement uses TRBV28 and TRBJ1-5; TRBD1 matches 8 bases. The receptor comes from an adult in good health. The CDR3 here is CASRRGPGQGRQPQHF. The CDR3 DNA reads as TGTGCCAGCAGAAGGGGCCCCGGACAGGGCCGGCAGCCCCAGCATTTT.